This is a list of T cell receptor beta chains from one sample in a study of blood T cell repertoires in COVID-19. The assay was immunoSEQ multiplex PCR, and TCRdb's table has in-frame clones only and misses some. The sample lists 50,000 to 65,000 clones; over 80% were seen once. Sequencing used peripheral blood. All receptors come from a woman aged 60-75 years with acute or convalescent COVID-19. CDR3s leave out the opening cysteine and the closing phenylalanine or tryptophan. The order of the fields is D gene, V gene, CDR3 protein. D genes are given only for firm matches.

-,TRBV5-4,ASSLVEGNYGYT
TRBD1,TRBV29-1,SVGSPTGDKNIQY
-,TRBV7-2,ASSLEGPGAAGNTIY
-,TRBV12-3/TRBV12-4,ASSFSSQETQY
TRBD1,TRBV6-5,ASSSGGQGAGYT
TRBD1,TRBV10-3,AISPTGDVYEQY
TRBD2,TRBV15,ATSRGSGGPTDTQY
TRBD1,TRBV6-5,ASSSGQDYEQY
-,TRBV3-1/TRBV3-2,ASGYRGPNEKLF
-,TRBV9,ASSRTQGNTGELF
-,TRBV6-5,ASREDGNYGYT
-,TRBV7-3,ASSETGKYTEAF
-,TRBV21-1,ASSSRTGRSYEQY
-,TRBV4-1,ASSQNTGTQGYT
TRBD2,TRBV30,ACWAGVAYEQY
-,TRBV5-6,ASSLGWSSYNSPLH
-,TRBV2,ASSTGSWAPLH
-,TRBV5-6,ASSAAGTRYNEQF
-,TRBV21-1,ASSKGRQGSSYNSPLH
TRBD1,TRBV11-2,ASSLSTGDASPLH
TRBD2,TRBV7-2,ASSLDIAGGDEQY
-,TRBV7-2,ASSLTGSSGNTIY
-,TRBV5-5,ASSSSYEQY
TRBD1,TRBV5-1,ASTSGTAYGYT
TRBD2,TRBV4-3,ASSQQVSSTAGEETQY
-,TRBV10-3,AISDDGQINTNYGYT
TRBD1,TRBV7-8,ASSLRDRDYNEQF
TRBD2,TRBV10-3,AISGTAGGNNEQF
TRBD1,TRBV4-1,ASSRDRATQFGELF
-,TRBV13,ASSSQTADYGYT
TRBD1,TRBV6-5,ASHRDRYTEAF
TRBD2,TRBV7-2,ASSSKTSGGWPSNEQF
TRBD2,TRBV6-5,ASSLTSGGAYNEQF
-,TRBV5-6,ASSLYTDTQY
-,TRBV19,ASSIAGTDTQY
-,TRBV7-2,ASSWSRAGDTQY
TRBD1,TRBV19,ATRNSPGQGDGYT
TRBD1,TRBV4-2,ASSQDYWGGQGGYGYT
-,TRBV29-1,SVEPQGTYGYT
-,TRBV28,ASSLLAATNEKLF
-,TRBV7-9,ASSPSPGVWETQY
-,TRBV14,ASSPPGNTEAF
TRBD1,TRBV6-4,ASRRDRFTEAF
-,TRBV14,ASSNGQSNEQF
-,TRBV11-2,ASSSPKTSAYNEQF
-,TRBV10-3,AIRDSSNQPQH
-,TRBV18,ASSPVGRLDYGYT
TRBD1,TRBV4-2,ASSQTGQLSYGYT
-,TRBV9,ASSELDGEKLF